This is a list of T cell receptor beta chains from one sample in a study of PD-1 blockade in mismatch repair-deficient tumors. Profiled with immunoSEQ multiplex PCR; TCRdb holds only in-frame clones, not every one. Counted here are around 40,000 clones, around 79% occurring once; the ten biggest clones make up 22%. The source material was peripheral blood, sampled 4 weeks after starting pembrolizumab. These receptors originate from an adult with mismatch repair-deficient cancer. Each CDR3 is given with its conserved first and last residue. A D gene is named only where the DNA matches it firmly. Rows give clone size only sometimes, using once, few, many, or a class for an expanded clone.

TRBV29-1	NA	TRBJ2-1	NA	TGCAGCGTTGAAGATACGGCTAGCTGGGTGGGGTACAATGAGCAGTTCTTC	CSVEDTASWVGYNEQFF
TRBV7-2	once	TRBJ2-3	NA	TGTGCCAGCAGCTTAAGGACAACCGGTCGGACTAGCACAGATACGCAGTATTTT	CASSLRTTGRTSTDTQYF
TRBV5-6	NA	TRBJ2-6	NA	TGTGCCAGCACCTCGAAGGCGTACCCTCCCTCTGGGGCCAACGTCCTGACTTTC	CASTSKAYPPSGANVLTF
TRBV28	NA	TRBJ2-3	TRBD2	TGTGCCAGCTGGGGCTTCACTAGCGGGCGAAGCACAGATACGCAGTATTTT	CASWGFTSGRSTDTQYF
TRBV11-2	NA	TRBJ2-1	NA	TGTGCCAGCAGCTTAATCGTAAAGGAGCAGTTCTTC	CASSLIVKEQFF
TRBV4-1	NA	TRBJ2-1	NA	TGCGCCAGCAGCCAAGGGAGGGGCCTTGATTACAATGAGCAGTTCTTC	CASSQGRGLDYNEQFF
TRBV10-1	NA	TRBJ1-1	TRBD1	TGCGCCAGCAGTAACCACGGGACAGGAGGGCCTAGGAGTGCTGAAGCTTTCTTT	CASSNHGTGGPRSAEAFF
TRBV10-2	NA	TRBJ1-1	NA	TGCGCCAGCAGTGTGAACACTGAAGCTTTCTTT	CASSVNTEAFF
TRBV28	NA	TRBJ2-6	NA	TGTGCCAGCAGACCCAGTAACTCTGGGGCCAACGTCCTGACTTTC	CASRPSNSGANVLTF
TRBV7-3	once	TRBJ2-1	TRBD2	TGTGCCAGCAGCTTAAGCGGTTCGGGACTAGCGGGAGGGGTCGATGAGCAGTTCTTC	CASSLSGSGLAGGVDEQFF
TRBV6-5	once	TRBJ2-1	TRBD2	TGTGCCAGCAGTCGACTAGCGGGAGGTATGAGTGAGCAGTTCTTC	CASSRLAGGMSEQFF
TRBV18	NA	TRBJ2-5	NA	TGTGCCAGCTCACCACCGGGAGAGACCCAGTACTTC	CASSPPGETQYF
TRBV5-1	NA	TRBJ2-7	TRBD1	TGCGCCAGCAGCTCGGACAGGTCCTACGAGCAGTACTTC	CASSSDRSYEQYF
TRBV6-1	NA	TRBJ1-1	NA	TGTGCCAGCGGACAGCAAGTGAACACTGAAGCTTTCTTT	CASGQQVNTEAFF
TRBV5-5	NA	TRBJ1-2	NA	TGTGCCAGCAGCTGGGGGCCTTATGGCTACACCTTC	CASSWGPYGYTF
TRBV6-5	NA	TRBJ1-1	TRBD1	TGTGCCAGCAGACTCACAGGGGCCACTGAAGCTTTCTTT	CASRLTGATEAFF
TRBV6-1	NA	TRBJ2-2	NA	TGTGCCAGCAGTCCCTACGTGGAGGGCACCGGGGAGCTGTTTTTT	CASSPYVEGTGELFF
TRBV15	NA	TRBJ2-5	TRBD1	TGTGCCACCAGCAGGGGACAGGGGGCATTGGAGACCCAGTACTTC	CATSRGQGALETQYF
TRBV7-6	once	TRBJ2-5	NA	TGTGCCAGCAGCTTTAAAAACCCTAGTGGTTGGGAGACCCAGTACTTC	CASSFKNPSGWETQYF
TRBV15	NA	TRBJ2-7	NA	TGTGCCACCAGCAGTTTACAGGATAGCGAGCAGTACTTC	CATSSLQDSEQYF
TRBV19	few	TRBJ2-5	NA	TGTGCCAGTAGTATGACAGAACAAGAGACCCAGTACTTC	CASSMTEQETQYF
TRBV5-1	NA	TRBJ2-3	NA	TGCGCCAGCAGCTTGGCCTTCGGGCCAGTAGGCGCCAGCACAGATACGCAGTATTTT	CASSLAFGPVGASTDTQYF
TRBV5-6	NA	TRBJ2-1	NA	TGTGCCAGCCATCCTCCGGGACACCTCAATGAGCAGTTCTTC	CASHPPGHLNEQFF